The TCR beta chain described here comes from a study of shared clonotypes between healthy human individuals. TCRdb keeps only in-frame clones here, not all; method: immunoSEQ multiplex PCR. Of some 1,600,000 clones listed, approximately 98% were seen once; the top ten hold roughly 0.45%. V shed 5 bases and J shed 6 bases, with 14 bases lying between them. The CDR3 is 13 amino acids. Germline lookup yields CDR1 SGHAT and CDR2 FQNNGV. This clone was picked up one time. The genes are TRBV11-2 and TRBJ2-7; D perhaps matches TRBD2 (5 bases). The sequence was collected from a man in his thirties or forties in good health. The specimen was naive CD4+ T cells sorted from blood. The subset: CD45RA+ positively selected. In DNA form, the CDR3 reads TGTGCCAGCAGCCTCTCTCCCGGAGGCGAGCAGTACTTC. It is translated as CASSLSPGGEQYF.